This T cell receptor (beta chain) originates from a study of cytomegalovirus exposure and HLA in healthy donors. The CDR3 has 16 residues. V lost 3 bases, J lost 6 bases, and 9 bases stayed unmatched. Germline V lookup: CDR1 MNHEY, CDR2 SMNVEV (reference sequence). Among the roughly 120 subjects of the validation cohort, separate from the roughly 730-subject first cohort, were the donors. Notes on the study in general: While the bulk of TCR sequences proved rare, some public TCRs turned up in many donors. According to the study, roughly 180 TCR beta chains were cytomegalovirus-associated. Three chains linked to CMV were shown in vitro to be specific for CMV antigens.

To note about this clone: The target antigen is unknown.

Sequencing used immunoSEQ multiplex PCR; TCRdb keeps in-frame clones, though not all of them. The data show some 290,000 clones, approximately 86% seen once. This chain connects TRBV27 to TRBJ2-2, with 8 nucleotides matching TRBD2. The receptor was derived from a man younger than 40 in good health and CMV-seronegative. The source material was PBMCs. This chain's CDR3 is CASSLSSGGLPGELFF. CDR3 DNA sequence: TGTGCCAGCAGTTTGTCGTCGGGGGGGCTACCCGGGGAGCTGTTTTTT.